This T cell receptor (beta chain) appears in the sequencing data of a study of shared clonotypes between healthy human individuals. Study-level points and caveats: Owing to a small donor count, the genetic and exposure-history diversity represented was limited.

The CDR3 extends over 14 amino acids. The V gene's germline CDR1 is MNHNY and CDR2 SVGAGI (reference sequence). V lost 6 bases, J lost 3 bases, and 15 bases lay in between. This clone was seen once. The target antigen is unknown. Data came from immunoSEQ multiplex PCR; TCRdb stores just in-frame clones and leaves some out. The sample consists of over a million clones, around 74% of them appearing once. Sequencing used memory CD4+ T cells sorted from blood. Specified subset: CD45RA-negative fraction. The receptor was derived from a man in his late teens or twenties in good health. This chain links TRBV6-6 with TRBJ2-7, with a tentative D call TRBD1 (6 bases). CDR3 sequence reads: CASRDRDLNYEQYF. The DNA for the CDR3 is TGTGCCAGCAGGGACAGAGATTTAAACTACGAGCAGTACTTC.